The entry below gives a single T cell receptor (beta chain) sequence along with its context. Its target is unknown. Being one base from a much bigger clone, this may be a read error. RNA was extracted from bulk tissue without any cell sorting. Per germline, CDR1 SGHAT and CDR2 FQDESV (reference sequence). CDR3 length: 11 residues. V lost 6 bases to trimming and J lost 3 bases, with 5 bases between them. TCRbeta libraries were built with three rounds of nested PCR, modified from ARM-PCR. TCRdb reprocessed the multiplex PCR reads with MiXCR, giving one entry per CDR3 protein. The data show approximately 68,000 distinct CDR3 sequences, around three quarters seen once. The source of the sample is a study of tumor and adjacent non-tumor tissue in lung cancer. Study summary: The cohort had approximately 12 adenocarcinoma, a couple of squamous cell and 1 small cell patients.

Study findings and constraints: TCR diversity was significantly greater in tumor than normal lung tissue.

The sample was lung tumor tissue. The rearrangement links TRBV11-1 to TRBJ2-5; D call uncertain. The sequence derives from a man in his 60s with non-small cell lung cancer. In nucleotides, the CDR3 is TGTGCCAGCAGTTTCGAAGAGACCCAGTACTTC. Protein product: CASSFEETQYF.